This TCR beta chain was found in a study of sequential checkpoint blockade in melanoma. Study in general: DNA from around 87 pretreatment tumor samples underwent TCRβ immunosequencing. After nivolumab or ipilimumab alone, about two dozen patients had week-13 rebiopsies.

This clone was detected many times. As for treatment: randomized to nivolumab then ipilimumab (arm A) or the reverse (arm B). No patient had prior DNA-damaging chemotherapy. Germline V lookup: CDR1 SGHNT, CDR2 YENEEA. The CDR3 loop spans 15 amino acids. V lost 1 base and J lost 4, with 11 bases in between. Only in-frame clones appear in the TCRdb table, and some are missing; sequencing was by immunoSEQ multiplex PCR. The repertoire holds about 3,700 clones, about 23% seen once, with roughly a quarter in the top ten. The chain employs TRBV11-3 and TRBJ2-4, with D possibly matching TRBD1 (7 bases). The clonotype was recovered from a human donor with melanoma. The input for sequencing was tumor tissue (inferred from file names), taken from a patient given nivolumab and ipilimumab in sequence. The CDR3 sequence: CASSLGQGGKNIQYF. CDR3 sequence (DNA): TGTGCCAGCAGCTTAGGACAGGGAGGTAAAAACATTCAGTACTTC. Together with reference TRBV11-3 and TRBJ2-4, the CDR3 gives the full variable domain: EAGVVQSPRYKIIEKKQPVAFWCNPISGHNTLYWYLQNLGQGPELLIRYENEEAVDDSQLPKDRFSAERLKGVDSTLKIQPAELGDSAVYLCASSLGQGGKNIQYFGAGTRLSVL.